This entry features one TCR beta chain sequence. Its cognate antigen is unknown. This record belongs to a study of T cell responses to AZD1222 COVID-19 vaccine. Notes on the study in general: An increase in Spike-specific TCR breadth and depth was observed after two AZD1222 doses. Mostly white British, mostly female donors; authors suggested clonal diversity may be underestimated. Distributed over spike, vaccine-associated CD4 TCRs predominated at 160-218 and 743-854.

Only in-frame clones appear in the TCRdb table, and some are missing; sequencing was by immunoSEQ multiplex PCR. The repertoire holds about 120,000 clones, with approximately 90% as singletons. The source material was peripheral blood, sampled 28 days after the second AZD1222 dose. This receptor was identified in an adult who received the AZD1222 COVID-19 vaccine.

The chain's CDR3 is CASSAPNISPLHF. CDR3 in DNA: TGTGCCAGTAGTGCTCCTAACATTTCCCCCCTCCACTTT. The chain joins TRBV19 to TRBJ1-6; D is ambiguous. V was trimmed by 5 bases and J by 13 bases, leaving 15 bases between them. This CDR3 has 13 residues. Germline V CDR1 and CDR2: LNHDA, SQIVND (reference sequence).